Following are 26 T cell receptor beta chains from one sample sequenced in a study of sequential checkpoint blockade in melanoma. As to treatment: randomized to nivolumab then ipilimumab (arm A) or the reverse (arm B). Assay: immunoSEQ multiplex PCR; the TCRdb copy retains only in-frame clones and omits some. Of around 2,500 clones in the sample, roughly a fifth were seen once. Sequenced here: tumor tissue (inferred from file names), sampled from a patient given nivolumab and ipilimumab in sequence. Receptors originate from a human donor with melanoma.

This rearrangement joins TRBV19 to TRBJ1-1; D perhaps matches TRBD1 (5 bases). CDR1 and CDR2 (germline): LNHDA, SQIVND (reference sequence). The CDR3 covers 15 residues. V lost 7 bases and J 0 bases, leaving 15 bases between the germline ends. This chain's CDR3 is CASTAGGVVNTEAFF. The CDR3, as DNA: TGTGCCAGTACCGCCGGGGGGGTGGTGAACACTGAAGCTTTCTTT.

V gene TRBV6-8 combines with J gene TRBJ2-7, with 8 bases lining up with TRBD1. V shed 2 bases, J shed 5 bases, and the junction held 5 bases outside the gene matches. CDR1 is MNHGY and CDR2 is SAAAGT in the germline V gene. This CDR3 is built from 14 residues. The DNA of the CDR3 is TGTGCCAGCAGTTACGGGCAGGGGGCAGACGAGCAGTACTTC. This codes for CASSYGQGADEQYF.

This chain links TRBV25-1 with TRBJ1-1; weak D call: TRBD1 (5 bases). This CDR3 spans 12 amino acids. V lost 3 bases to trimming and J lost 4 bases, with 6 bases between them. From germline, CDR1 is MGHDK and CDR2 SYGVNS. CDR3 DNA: TGTGCCAGCAGTGACGGGGGCACTGAAGCTTTCTTT. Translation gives CASSDGGTEAFF.

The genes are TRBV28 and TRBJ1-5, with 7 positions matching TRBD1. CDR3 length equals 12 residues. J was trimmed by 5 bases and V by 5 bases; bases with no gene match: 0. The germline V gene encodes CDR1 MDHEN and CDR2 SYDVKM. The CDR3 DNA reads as TGTGCCAGCAGTAGGGGGCATCAGCCCCAGCATTTT. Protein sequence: CASSRGHQPQHF.

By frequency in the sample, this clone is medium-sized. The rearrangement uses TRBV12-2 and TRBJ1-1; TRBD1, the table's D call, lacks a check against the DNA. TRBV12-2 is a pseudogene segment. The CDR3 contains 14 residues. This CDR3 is CAITGDLMNTEAFF. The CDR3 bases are TGTGCCATAACAGGGGACCTTATGAACACTGAAGCTTTCTTT.

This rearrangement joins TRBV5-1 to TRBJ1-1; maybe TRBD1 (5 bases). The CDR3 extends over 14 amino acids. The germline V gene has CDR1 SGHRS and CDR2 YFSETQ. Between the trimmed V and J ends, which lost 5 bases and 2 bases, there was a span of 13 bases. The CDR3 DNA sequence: TGCGCCAGCAGGTCCGGGACCCCAAACACTGAAGCTTTCTTT. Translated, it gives CASRSGTPNTEAFF.

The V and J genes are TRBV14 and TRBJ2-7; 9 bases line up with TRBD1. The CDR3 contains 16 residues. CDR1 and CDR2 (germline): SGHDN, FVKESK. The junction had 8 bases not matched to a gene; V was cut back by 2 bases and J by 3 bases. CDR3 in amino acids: CASSQIPGQGNYEQYF. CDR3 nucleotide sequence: TGTGCCAGCAGCCAAATTCCCGGACAGGGGAACTACGAGCAGTACTTC.

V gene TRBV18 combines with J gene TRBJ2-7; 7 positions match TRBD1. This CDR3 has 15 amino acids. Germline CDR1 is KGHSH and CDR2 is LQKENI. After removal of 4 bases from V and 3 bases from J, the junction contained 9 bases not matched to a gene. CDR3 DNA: TGTGCCAGCTCACGAACGACGGGACAGTTCTACGAGCAGTACTTC. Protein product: CASSRTTGQFYEQYF.

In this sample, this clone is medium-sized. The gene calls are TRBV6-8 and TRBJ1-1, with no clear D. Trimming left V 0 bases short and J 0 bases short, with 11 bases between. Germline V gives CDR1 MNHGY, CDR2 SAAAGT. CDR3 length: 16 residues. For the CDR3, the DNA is TGTGCCAGCAGTTACTCGAGGACGTACATGAACACTGAAGCTTTCTTT. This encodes CASSYSRTYMNTEAFF.

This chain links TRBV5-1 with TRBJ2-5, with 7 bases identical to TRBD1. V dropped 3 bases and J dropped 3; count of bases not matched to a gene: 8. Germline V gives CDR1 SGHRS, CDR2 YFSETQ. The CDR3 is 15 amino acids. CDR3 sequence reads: CASSYLTGTKETQYF. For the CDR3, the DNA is TGCGCCAGCAGCTACCTGACAGGGACAAAAGAGACCCAGTACTTC.

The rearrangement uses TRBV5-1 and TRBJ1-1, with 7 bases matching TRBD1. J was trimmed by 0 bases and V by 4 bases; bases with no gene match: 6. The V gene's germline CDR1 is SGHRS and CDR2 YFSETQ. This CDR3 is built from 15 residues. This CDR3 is CASSQQGLMNTEAFF. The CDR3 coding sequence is TGCGCCAGCAGCCAACAGGGGCTCATGAACACTGAAGCTTTCTTT.

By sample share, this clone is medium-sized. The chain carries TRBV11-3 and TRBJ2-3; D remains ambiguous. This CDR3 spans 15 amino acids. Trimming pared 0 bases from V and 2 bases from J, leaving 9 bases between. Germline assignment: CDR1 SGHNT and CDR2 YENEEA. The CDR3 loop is CASSLEAGITDTQYF. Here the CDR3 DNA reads TGTGCCAGCAGCTTAGAGGCAGGCATCACAGATACGCAGTATTTT.

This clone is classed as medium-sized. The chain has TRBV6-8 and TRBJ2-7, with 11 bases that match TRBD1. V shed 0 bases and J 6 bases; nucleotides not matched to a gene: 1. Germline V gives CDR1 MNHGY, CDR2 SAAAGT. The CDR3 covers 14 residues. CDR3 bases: TGTGCCAGCAGTTACTCAGGGACAGGGGGCGAGCAGTACTTC. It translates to CASSYSGTGGEQYF.

CDR3 amino acids: CAWRRTSGSYYNEQFF. DNA of the CDR3: TGTGCCTGGAGGCGGACTAGCGGGAGCTACTACAATGAGCAGTTCTTC. The chain employs TRBV30 and TRBJ2-1; 13 bases are shared with TRBD2. The germline CDR1 and CDR2 sequences are GTSNPN and SVGIG (reference sequence). This CDR3 is 16 amino acids long. With V trimmed by 3 bases and J by 3 bases, 5 bases remained unmatched.

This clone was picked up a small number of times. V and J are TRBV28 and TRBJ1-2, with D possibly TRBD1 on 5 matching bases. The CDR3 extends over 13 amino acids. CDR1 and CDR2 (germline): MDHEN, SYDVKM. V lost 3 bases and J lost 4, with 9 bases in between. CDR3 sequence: CASSFRQIYGYTF. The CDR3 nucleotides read TGTGCCAGCAGTTTTAGACAGATCTATGGCTACACCTTC.

The CDR3 bases are TGCGCCAGCAGCTTGTTTTCCTCTGGGCGGGTCTACGGCGGTGAAGCTTTCTTT. It yields the protein CASSLFSSGRVYGGEAFF. This sequence joins TRBV5-1 and TRBJ1-1, with unresolved D. CDR1 and CDR2 (germline): SGHRS, YFSETQ. Trimming left V 1 base short and J 7 bases short, with 26 bases between. This CDR3 is 18 amino acids long.

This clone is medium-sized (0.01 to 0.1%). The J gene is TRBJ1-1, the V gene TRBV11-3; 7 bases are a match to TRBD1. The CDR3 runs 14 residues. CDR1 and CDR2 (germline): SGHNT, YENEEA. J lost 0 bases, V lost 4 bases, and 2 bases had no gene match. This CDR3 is CASSWDSLNTEAFF. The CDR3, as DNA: TGTGCCAGCAGCTGGGACAGTTTGAACACTGAAGCTTTCTTT.

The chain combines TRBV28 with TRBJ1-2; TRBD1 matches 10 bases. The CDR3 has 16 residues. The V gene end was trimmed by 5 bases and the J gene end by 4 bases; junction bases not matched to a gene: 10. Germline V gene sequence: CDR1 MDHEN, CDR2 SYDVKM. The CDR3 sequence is CASSALTGGEVYGYTF. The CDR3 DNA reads TGTGCCAGCAGTGCCTTGACAGGGGGCGAGGTCTATGGCTACACCTTC.

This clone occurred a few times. This CDR3 is CASSPLGQGNSNTEAFF. The DNA for the CDR3 is TGTGCCAGCAGTCCCCTGGGACAGGGAAATTCGAACACTGAAGCTTTCTTT. The chain couples TRBV6-8 to TRBJ1-1, with 9 bases matching TRBD1. Losses at the gene ends were 5 bases for V and 1 base for J; bases not matched to a gene: 11. Per the germline V gene, CDR1 is MNHGY and CDR2 is SAAAGT. The CDR3 covers 17 residues.

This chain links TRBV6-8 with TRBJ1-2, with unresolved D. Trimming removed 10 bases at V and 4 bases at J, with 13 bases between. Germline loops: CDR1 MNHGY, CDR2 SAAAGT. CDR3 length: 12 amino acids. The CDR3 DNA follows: TGTGCCACCCCGGGCGCCGGCTATGGCTACACCTTC. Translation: CATPGAGYGYTF.

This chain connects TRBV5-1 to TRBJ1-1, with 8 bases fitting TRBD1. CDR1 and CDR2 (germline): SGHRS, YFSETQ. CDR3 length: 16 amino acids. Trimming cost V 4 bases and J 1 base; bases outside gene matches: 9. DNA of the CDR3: TGCGCCAGCAGCGAGAGGCCAGGGGGCACGAACACTGAAGCTTTCTTT. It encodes CASSERPGGTNTEAFF. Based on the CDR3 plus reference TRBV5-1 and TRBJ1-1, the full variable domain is KAGVTQTPRYLIKTRGQQVTLSCSPISGHRSVSWYQQTPGQGLQFLFEYFSETQRNKGNFPGRFSGRQFSNSRSEMNVSTLELGDSALYLCASSERPGGTNTEAFFGQGTRLTVV.

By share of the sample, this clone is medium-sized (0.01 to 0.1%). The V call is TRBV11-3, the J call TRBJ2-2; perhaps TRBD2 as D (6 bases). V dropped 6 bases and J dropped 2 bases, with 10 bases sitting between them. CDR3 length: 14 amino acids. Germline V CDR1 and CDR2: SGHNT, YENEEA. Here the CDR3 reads CASSSGLNTGELFF. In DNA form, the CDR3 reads TGTGCCAGCAGTTCGGGACTTAACACCGGGGAGCTGTTTTTT.

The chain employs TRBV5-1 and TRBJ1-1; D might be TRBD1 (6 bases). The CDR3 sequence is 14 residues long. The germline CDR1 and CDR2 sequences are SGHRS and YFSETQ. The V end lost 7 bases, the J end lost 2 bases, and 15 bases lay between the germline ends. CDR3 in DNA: TGCGCCAGCTCCAATAGGGGGGACAACACTGAAGCTTTCTTT. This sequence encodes CASSNRGDNTEAFF.

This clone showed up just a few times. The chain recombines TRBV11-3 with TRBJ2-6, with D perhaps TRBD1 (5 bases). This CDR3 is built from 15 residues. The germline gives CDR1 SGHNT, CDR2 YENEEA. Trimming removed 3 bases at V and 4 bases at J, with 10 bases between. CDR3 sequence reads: CASSLLGAGANVLTF. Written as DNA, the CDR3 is TGTGCCAGCAGCTTGCTAGGGGCAGGGGCCAACGTCCTGACTTTC.

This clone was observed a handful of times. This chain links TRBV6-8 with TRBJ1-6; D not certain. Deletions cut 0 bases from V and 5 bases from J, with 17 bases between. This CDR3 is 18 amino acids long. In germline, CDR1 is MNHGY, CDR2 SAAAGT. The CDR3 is CASSYSVLRGYNNSPLHF. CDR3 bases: TGTGCCAGCAGTTACTCGGTTTTGCGAGGGTATAATAATTCACCCCTCCACTTT.

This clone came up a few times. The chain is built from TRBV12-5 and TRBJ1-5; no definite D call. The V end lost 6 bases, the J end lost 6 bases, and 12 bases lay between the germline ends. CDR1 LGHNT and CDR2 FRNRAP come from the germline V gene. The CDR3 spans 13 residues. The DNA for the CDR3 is TGTGCTAGTGGCCCCGATGACCTTCAGCCCCAGCATTTT. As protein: CASGPDDLQPQHF.